One sample yielded the 4 T cell receptor beta chains listed below, sequenced in a study of blood T cell repertoires in COVID-19. Clones were read by immunoSEQ multiplex PCR, and TCRdb kept only the in-frame ones, dropping some. The sample records 390,000 or so clones, around 87% being singletons. Sequenced sample: peripheral blood. These receptors came from a woman aged 25 to 45 with COVID-19, enrolled during active disease.

This clone was counted once. The V gene is TRBV7-6, the J gene TRBJ2-7; TRBD2 agrees at 8 bases. The CDR3 covers 16 residues. V shed 2 bases, J shed 5 bases, and the junction held 11 bases outside the gene matches. CDR1 and CDR2 from the germline V gene are SGHVS and FNYEAQ. CDR3 region: CASSLRPSGSSDEQYF. The CDR3 nucleotides are TGTGCCAGCAGCTTACGGCCCAGCGGGAGTTCTGACGAGCAGTACTTC.

This rearrangement joins TRBV2 to TRBJ1-6; D gene unclear. The CDR3 covers 13 residues. CDR1 is SNHLY and CDR2 is FYNNEI in the germline V gene. V was pared by 4 bases and J by 5 bases, with 6 bases between. The CDR3: CASSVADNSPLHF. In nucleotides, the CDR3 is TGTGCCAGCAGTGTTGCGGATAATTCACCCCTCCACTTT.

The gene calls are TRBV6-5 and TRBJ2-7; possibly TRBD2 for D (6 bases). There are 14 residues in the CDR3. Trimming left V 5 bases short and J 4 bases short, with 15 bases between. Germline V CDR1 and CDR2: MNHEY, SVGAGI. The CDR3 loop reads CASSTGSLHYEQYF. CDR3 coding DNA: TGTGCCAGCAGTACCGGGAGCCTACATTACGAGCAGTACTTC.

The V and J genes are TRBV12-3 or TRBV12-4 and TRBJ2-1; D possibly corresponds to TRBD2 (6 bases). The CDR3 has 13 residues. The V and J ends lost 2 bases and 5 bases respectively, with 7 bases between them. For the CDR3, the DNA is TGTGCCAGCAGTTTAAGCGGGCACAATGAGCAGTTCTTC. Translating gives CASSLSGHNEQFF.